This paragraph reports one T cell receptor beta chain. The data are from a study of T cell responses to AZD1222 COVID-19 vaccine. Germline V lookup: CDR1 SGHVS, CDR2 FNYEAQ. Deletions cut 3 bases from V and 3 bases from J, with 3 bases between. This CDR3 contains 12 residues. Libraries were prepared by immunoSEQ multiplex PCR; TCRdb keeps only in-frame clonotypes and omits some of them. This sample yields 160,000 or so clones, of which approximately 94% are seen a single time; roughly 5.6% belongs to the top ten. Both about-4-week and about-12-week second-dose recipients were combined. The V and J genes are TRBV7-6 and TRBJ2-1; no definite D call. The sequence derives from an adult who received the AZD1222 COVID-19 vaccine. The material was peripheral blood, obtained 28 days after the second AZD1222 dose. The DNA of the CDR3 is TGTGCCAGCAGCTTTGACTACAATGAGCAGTTCTTC. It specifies CASSFDYNEQFF.